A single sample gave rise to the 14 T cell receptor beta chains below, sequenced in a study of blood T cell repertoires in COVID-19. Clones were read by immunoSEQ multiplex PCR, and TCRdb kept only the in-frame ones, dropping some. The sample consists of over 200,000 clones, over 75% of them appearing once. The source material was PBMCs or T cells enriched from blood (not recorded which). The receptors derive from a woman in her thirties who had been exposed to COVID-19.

The CDR3 spells CASSNRGTEAFF. Written as DNA, the CDR3 is TGCGCCAGCAGCAACAGGGGGACTGAAGCTTTCTTT. The chain is built from TRBV5-1 and TRBJ1-1, with 8 bases that match TRBD1. CDR3 length: 12 residues. Germline V gene data show CDR1 as SGHRS and CDR2 as YFSETQ. Unmatched junction bases numbered 1, after V lost 4 bases and J lost 5 bases.

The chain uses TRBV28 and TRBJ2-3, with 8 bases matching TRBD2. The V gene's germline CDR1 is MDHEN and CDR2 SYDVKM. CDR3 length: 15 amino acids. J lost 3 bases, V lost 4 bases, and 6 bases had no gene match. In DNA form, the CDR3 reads TGTGCCAGCAGTTCCTCGGGACTAGAGACAGATACGCAGTATTTT. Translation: CASSSSGLETDTQYF.

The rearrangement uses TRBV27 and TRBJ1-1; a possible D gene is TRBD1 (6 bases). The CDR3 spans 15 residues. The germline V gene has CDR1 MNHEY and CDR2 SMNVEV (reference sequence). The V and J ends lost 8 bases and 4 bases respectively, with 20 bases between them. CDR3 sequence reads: CASGDSDRRPTEAFF. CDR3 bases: TGTGCCAGCGGTGATAGCGACAGGCGGCCCACTGAAGCTTTCTTT.

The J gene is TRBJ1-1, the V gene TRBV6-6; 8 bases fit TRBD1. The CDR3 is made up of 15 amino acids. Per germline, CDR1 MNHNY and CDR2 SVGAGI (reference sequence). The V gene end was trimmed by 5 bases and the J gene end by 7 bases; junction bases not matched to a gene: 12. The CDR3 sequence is CASSHEVEQGGEAFF. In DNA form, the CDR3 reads TGTGCCAGCAGTCATGAGGTAGAACAGGGGGGTGAAGCTTTCTTT.

CDR3 nucleotides: TGTGCCAGCAGCTTGGGGGGGGTAACCTACGAGCAGTACTTC. This encodes CASSLGGVTYEQYF. The chain employs TRBV5-4 and TRBJ2-7, with TRBD2 as a possible D gene (6 bases). The V gene's germline CDR1 is SGHNT and CDR2 YYREEE (reference sequence). Trimming stripped 0 bases from V and 2 bases from J, with 9 bases between. This CDR3 region has 14 residues.

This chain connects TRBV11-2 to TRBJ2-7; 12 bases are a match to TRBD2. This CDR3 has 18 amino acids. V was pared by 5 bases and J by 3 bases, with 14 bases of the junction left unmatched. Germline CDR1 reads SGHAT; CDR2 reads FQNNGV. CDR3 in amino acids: CASSGGLAGSPRNYEQYF. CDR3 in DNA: TGTGCCAGCAGCGGGGGACTAGCGGGTTCGCCGAGAAACTACGAGCAGTACTTC.

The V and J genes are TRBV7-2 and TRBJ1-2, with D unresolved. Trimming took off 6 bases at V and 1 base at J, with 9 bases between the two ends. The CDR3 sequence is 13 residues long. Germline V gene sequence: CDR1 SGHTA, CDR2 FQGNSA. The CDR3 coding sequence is TGTGCCAGCAGTCACCAGGTTAACTATGGCTACACCTTC. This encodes CASSHQVNYGYTF.

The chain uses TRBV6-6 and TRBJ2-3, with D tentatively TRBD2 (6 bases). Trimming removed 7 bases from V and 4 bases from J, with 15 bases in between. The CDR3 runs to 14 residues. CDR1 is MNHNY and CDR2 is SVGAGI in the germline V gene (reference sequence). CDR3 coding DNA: TGTGCCAGCAATCCGGGACTTAGAGCAGATACGCAGTATTTT. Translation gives CASNPGLRADTQYF.

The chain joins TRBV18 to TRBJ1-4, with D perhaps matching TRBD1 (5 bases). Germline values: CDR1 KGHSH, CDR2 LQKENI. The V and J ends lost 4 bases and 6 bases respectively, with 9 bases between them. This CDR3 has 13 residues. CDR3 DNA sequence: TGTGCCAGCTCACGGGGAGGGGATGAAAAACTGTTTTTT. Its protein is CASSRGGDEKLFF.

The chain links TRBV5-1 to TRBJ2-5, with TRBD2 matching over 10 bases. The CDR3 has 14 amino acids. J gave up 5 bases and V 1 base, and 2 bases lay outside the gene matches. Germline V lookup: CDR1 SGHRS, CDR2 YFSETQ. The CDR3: CASSLLAGDETQYF. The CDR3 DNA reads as TGCGCCAGCAGCTTGCTAGCGGGAGACGAGACCCAGTACTTC.

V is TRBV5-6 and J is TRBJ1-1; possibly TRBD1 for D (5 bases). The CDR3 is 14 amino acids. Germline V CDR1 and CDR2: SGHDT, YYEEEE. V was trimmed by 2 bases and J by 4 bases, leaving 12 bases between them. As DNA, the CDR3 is TGTGCCAGCAGCTTCAAGGGGTTCACCACTGAAGCTTTCTTT. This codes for CASSFKGFTTEAFF.

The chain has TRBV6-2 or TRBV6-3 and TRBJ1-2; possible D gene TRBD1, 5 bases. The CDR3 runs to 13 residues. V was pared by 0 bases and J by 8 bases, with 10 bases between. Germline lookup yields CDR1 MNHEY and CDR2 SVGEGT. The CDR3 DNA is TGTGCCAGCAGTTACTCCGTCGGGGGAGGCTACACCTTC. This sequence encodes CASSYSVGGGYTF.

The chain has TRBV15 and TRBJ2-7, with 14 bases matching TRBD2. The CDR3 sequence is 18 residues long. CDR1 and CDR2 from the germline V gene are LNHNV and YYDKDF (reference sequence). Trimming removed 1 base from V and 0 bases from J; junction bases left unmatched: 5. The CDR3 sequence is CATSRGLAGGIHSYEQYF. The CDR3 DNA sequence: TGTGCCACCAGCAGAGGACTAGCGGGGGGGATCCACTCCTACGAGCAGTACTTC.

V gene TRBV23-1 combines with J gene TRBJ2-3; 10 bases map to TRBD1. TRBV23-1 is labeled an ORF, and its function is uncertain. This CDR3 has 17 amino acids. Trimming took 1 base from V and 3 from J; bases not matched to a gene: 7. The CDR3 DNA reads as TGCGCCAGCAGTCAATTGGGGGAGGACAGGGGGACAGATACGCAGTATTTT. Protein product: CASSQLGEDRGTDTQYF.